One T cell receptor (beta chain) is described in this entry. The sample is drawn from a study of blood T cell repertoires in COVID-19. Study information: The origin of the acute and convalescent COVID-19 samples was the United States, Italy and Spain. T cells, B-cell-depleted T cells, or PBMCs provided the cDNA or gDNA that served as material.

As handled by the study authors: Amplification of reference gene primers provided the estimated nucleated cell counts. Some clones are missing from TCRdb's copy, which holds only in-frame ones; the method was immunoSEQ multiplex PCR. The DNA was the basis for D and trimming; V, J and clone size are from that table. The data hold fewer than 200,000 clones, with approximately 86% observed a single time. Trimming removed 2 bases at V and 4 bases at J, with 7 bases between. The CDR3 is made up of 13 amino acids. The V gene's germline CDR1 is SGHTA and CDR2 FQGTGA. The receptor was isolated from a man in his sixties who had recovered from COVID-19. The rearrangement joins TRBV7-3 to TRBJ2-3; D unclear. The sample consisted of peripheral blood. CDR3 nucleotide sequence: TGTGCCAGCAGCTTAGCGGAATCAGATACGCAGTATTTT. This encodes CASSLAESDTQYF. The full variable domain, with the rest looked up from reference TRBV7-3 and TRBJ2-3, is GAGVSQTPSNKVTEKGKYVELRCDPISGHTALYWYRQSLGQGPEFLIYFQGTGAADDSGLPNDRFFAVRPEGSVSTLKIQRTERGDSAVYLCASSLAESDTQYFGPGTRLTVL.